This TCR beta chain was captured in a study of cytomegalovirus exposure and HLA in healthy donors. General study results and limits: In an earlier analysis, about 90% or about 30%: the productive usage of most TCR beta V segments. What was likely a sequencing artifact was a cluster of highly shared sequence variants. It was reported that TCR beta sequences correctly inferred the HLA-A and HLA-B alleles for most subjects. The study flagged fewer than 200 TCR beta chains as cytomegalovirus-associated.

The CDR3 consists of 13 residues. The germline V gene encodes CDR1 SGHTA and CDR2 FQGTGA. J was trimmed by 4 bases and V by 3 bases; bases with no gene match: 0. On this clone: Its antigen is undetermined.

PCR amplification relied on 60 Vbeta primers (plus 13 Jbeta primers). TCRdb's table, derived via immunoSEQ multiplex PCR, lists solely in-frame clones and lacks some. The repertoire includes 90,000 to 150,000 clones, 77% of them detected once, and 5.8% sits in the top ten. The sequencing input was PBMCs. The origin of this receptor is a man between 18 and 35 years old in good health and CMV-seropositive. This chain joins TRBV7-3 and TRBJ2-5; TRBD2 aligns across 9 bases. The CDR3 sequence: CASSLTSGETQYF. The CDR3, as DNA: TGTGCCAGCAGCTTGACTAGCGGAGAGACCCAGTACTTC.